Here is one TCR beta chain with its context. Germline lookup yields CDR1 MGHRA and CDR2 YSYEKL. This CDR3 has 15 residues. The V gene end was trimmed by 4 bases and the J gene end by 6 bases; junction bases not matched to a gene: 7. This specimen comes from a study of blood T cells in healthy people across ages. The authors ran a second PCR of about 6 to 11 cycles using a sample-barcoded 5' primer and a J-beta primer mix. TCRdb re-called the 5' RACE reads through MiXCR, storing one row per CDR3 protein. The repertoire consists of about 1.1 million distinct CDR3 sequences, with roughly two fifths occurring once and the leading ten covering around 12%.

The source is a man between 18 and 35 years old in good health. The sample was blood. The V call is TRBV4-1, the J call TRBJ1-5; 9 bases line up with TRBD1. The CDR3 DNA reads as TGCGCCAGCAGCCCACAACAGGGGGCAGGTCAGCCCCAGCATTTT. As protein: CASSPQQGAGQPQHF.